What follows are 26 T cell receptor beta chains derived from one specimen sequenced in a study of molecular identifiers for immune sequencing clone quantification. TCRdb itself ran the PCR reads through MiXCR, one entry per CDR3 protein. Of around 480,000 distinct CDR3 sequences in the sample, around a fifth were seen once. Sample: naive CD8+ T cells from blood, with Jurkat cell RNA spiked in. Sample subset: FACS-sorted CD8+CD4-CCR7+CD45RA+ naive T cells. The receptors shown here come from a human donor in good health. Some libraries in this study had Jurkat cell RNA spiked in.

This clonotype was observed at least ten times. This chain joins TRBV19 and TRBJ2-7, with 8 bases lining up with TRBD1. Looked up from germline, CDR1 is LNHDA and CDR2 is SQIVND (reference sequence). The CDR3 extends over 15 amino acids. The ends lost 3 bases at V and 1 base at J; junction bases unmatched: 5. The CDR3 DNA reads TGTGCCAGTAGTATTGGACAGGGCGAATCCTACGAGCAGTACTTC. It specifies CASSIGQGESYEQYF. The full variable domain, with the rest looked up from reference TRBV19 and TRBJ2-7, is DGGITQSPKYLFRKEGQNVTLSCEQNLNHDAMYWYRQDPGQGLRLIYYSQIVNDFQKGDIAEGYSVSREKKESFPLTVTSAQKNPTAFYLCASSIGQGESYEQYFGPGTRLTVT.

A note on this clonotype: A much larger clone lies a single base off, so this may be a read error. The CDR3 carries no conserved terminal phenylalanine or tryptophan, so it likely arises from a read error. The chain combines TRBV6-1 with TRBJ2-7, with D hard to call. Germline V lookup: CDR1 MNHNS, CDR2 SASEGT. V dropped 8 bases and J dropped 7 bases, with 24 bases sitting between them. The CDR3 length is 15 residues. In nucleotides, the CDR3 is TGTGCCAGCCTCGTAGGCCCGGCCTTGGCTGGAGAGCAGTACCTC. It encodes CASLVGPALAGEQYL.

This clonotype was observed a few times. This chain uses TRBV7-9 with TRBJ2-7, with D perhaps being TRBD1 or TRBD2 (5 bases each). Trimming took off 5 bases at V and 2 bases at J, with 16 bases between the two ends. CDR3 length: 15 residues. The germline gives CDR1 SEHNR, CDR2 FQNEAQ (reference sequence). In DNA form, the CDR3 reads TGTGCCAGCAGCCCAGGGACGGACCTTACCTACGAGCAGTACTTC. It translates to CASSPGTDLTYEQYF. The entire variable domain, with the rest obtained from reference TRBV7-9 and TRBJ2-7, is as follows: DTGVSQNPRHKITKRGQNVTFRCDPISEHNRLYWYRQTLGQGPEFLTYFQNEAQLEKSRLLSDRFSAERPKGSFSTLEIQRTEQGDSAMYLCASSPGTDLTYEQYFGPGTRLTVT.

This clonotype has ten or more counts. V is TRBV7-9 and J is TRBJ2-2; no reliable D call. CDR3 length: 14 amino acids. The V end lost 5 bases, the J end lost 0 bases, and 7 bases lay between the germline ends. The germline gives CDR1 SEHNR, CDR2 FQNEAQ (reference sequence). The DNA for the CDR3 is TGTGCCAGCAGCCCCGGACCGAACACCGGGGAGCTGTTTTTT. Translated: CASSPGPNTGELFF.

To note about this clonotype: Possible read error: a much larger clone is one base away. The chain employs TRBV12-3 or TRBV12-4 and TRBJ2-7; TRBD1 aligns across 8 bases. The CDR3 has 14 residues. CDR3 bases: TGTGCCAGCAGTCACGGGGACAGGACCTACGGGCAGTACTTC. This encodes CASSHGDRTYGQYF.

The CDR3 DNA reads as TGTGCCAGCAGCGAAGTATCCGCGGGATTGAGCTATGGCTACACCTTC. It codes for CASSEVSAGLSYGYTF. V gene TRBV3-1 combines with J gene TRBJ1-2; D is unclear. Germline V gene sequence: CDR1 LGHDT, CDR2 YNNKEL (reference sequence). This CDR3 is 16 amino acids long. The germline V and J ends were trimmed by 5 bases and 4 bases, with 20 bases remaining between them.

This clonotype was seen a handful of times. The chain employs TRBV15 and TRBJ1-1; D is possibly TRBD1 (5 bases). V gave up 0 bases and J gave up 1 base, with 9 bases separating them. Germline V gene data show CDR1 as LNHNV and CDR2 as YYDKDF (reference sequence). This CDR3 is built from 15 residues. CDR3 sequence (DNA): TGTGCCACCAGCAGAGACCGACAGTCGAACACTGAAGCTTTCTTT. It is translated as CATSRDRQSNTEAFF.

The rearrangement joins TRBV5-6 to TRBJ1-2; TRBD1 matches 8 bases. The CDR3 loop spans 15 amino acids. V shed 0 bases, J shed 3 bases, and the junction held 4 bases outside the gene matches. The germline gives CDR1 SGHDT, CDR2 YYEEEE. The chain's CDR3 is CASSLVDRVDYGYTF. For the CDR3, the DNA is TGTGCCAGCAGCTTGGTGGACAGGGTTGACTATGGCTACACCTTC.

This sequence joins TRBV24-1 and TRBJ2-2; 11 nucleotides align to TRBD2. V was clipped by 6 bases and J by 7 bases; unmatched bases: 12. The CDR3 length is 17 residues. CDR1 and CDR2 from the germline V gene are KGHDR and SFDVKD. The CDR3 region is CATSPQGFGLAGGELFF. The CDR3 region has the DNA TGTGCCACCAGTCCCCAGGGATTTGGACTAGCGGGCGGGGAGCTGTTTTTT.

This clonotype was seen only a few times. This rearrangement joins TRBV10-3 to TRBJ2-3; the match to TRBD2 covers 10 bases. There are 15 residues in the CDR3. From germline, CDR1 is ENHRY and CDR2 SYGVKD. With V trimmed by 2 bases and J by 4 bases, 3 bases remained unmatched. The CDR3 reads CAISEELAGADTQYF. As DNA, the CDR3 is TGTGCCATCAGTGAGGAGCTAGCGGGAGCAGATACGCAGTATTTT.

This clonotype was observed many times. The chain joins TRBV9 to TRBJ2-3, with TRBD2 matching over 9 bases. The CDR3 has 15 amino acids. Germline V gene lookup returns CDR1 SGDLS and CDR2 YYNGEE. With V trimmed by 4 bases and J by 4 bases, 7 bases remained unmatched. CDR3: CASSLGTSLPDTQYF. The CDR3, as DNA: TGTGCCAGCAGCTTAGGGACTAGCCTTCCAGATACGCAGTATTTT.

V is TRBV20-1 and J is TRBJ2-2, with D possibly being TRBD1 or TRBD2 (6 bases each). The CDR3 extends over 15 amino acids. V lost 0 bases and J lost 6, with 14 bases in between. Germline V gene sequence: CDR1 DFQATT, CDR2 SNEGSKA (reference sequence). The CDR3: CSARDIRGGAGELFF. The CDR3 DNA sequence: TGCAGTGCTAGAGATATCAGGGGAGGCGCCGGGGAGCTGTTTTTT.

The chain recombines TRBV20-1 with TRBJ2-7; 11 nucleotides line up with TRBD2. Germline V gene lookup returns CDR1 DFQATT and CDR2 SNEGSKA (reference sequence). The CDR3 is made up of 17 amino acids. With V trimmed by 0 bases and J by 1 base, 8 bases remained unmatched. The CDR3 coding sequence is TGCAGTGCTAGAGATTCAATAGGGACTAGCGGTTCCTACGAGCAGTACTTC. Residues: CSARDSIGTSGSYEQYF.

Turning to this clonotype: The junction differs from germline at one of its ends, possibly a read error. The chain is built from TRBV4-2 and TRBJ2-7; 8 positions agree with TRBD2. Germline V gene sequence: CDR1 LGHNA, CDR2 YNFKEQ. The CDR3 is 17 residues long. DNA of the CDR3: TGTGCCAGCACCCAAGAAGGCGTACTAGCGGCCTCCTACGAGCAGTACTTC. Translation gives CASTQEGVLAASYEQYF.

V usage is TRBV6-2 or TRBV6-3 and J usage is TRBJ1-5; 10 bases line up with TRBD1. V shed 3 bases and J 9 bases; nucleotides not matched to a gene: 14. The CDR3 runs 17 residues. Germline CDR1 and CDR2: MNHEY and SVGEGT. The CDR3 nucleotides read TGTGCCAGCAGTTATTCCAAGGACAGGGGGGGTCAGAGGCCCCAGCATTTT. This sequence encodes CASSYSKDRGGQRPQHF.

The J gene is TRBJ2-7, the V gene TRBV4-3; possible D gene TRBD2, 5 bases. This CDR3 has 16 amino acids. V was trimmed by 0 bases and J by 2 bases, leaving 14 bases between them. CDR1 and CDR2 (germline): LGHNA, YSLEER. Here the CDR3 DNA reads TGCGCCAGCAGCCAAGATCTAGGGAGAGGACCCTACGAGCAGTACTTC. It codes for CASSQDLGRGPYEQYF.

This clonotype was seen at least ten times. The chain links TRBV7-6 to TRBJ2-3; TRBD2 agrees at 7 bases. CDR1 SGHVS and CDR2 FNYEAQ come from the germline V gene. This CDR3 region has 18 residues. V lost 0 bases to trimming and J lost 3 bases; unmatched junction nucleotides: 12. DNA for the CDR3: TGTGCCAGCAGCTTAGCTGTGACGGCGGGAGTTCTTACAGATACGCAGTATTTT. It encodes CASSLAVTAGVLTDTQYF.

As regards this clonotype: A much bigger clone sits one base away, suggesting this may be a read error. CDR3 in DNA: TGTGCCAGCAGTCCACTGGGTCAGCTCCAGCATTTT. It specifies CASSPLGQLQHF. This sequence joins TRBV6-2 or TRBV6-3 and TRBJ1-5; D is ambiguous. CDR1 is MNHEY and CDR2 is SVGEGT in the germline V gene. This CDR3 has 12 residues.

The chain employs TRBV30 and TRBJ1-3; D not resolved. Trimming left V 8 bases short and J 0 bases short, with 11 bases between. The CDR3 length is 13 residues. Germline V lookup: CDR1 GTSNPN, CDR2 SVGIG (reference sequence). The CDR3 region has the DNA TGTGCCCGCGCGGAAAACTCTGGAAACACCATATATTTT. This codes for CARAENSGNTIYF.

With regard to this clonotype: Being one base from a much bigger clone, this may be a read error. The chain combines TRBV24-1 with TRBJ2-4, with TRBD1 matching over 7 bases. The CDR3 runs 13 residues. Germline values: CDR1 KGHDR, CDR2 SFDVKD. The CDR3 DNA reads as TGTGCCACCAGTGATGCCGGGACAGAGCTTCAGCACTTC. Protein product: CATSDAGTELQHF.

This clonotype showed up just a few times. The chain's CDR3 is CASSAADREQYF. As DNA, the CDR3 is TGTGCCAGCAGTGCGGCCGACCGCGAGCAGTACTTC. The J gene is TRBJ2-7, the V gene TRBV2; D call uncertain. With 4 bases removed from V and 6 bases from J, the gap between germline ends came to 10 bases. From germline, CDR1 is SNHLY and CDR2 FYNNEI. The CDR3 contains 12 residues.

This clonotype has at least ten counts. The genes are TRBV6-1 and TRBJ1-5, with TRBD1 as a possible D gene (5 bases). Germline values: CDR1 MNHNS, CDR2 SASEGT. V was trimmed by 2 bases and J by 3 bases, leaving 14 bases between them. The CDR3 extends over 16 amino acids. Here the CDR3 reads CASSEFGPGSNQPQHF. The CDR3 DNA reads TGTGCCAGCAGTGAATTCGGTCCAGGGTCCAATCAGCCCCAGCATTTT.

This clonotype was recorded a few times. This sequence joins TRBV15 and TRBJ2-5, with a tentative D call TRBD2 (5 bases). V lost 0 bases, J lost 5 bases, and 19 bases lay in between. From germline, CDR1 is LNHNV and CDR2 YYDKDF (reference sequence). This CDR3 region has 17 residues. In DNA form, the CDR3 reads TGTGCCACCAGCAGAGATAAGGCTCCAGCGGATTTGGAGACCCAGTACTTC. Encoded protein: CATSRDKAPADLETQYF.

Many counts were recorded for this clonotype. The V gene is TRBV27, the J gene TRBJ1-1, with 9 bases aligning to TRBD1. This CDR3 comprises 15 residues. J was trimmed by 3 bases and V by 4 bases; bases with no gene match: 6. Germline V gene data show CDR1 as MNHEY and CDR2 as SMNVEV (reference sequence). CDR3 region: CASSWGQGSHTEAFF. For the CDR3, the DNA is TGTGCCAGCAGTTGGGGACAGGGTTCTCACACTGAAGCTTTCTTT.

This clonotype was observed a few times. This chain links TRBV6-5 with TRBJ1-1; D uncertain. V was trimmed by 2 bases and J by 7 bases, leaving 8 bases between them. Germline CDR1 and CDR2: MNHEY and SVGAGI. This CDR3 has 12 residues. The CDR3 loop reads CASSYLGREAFF. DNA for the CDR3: TGTGCCAGCAGTTACCTCGGCCGTGAAGCTTTCTTT.

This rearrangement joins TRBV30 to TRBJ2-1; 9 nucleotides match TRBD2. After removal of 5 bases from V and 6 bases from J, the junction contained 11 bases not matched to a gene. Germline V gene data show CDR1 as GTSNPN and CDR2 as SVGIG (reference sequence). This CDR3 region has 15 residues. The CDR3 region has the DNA TGTGCCTGGCTCGGGGGGTTAGCGGGAGCCAATGAGCAGTTCTTC. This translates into CAWLGGLAGANEQFF.